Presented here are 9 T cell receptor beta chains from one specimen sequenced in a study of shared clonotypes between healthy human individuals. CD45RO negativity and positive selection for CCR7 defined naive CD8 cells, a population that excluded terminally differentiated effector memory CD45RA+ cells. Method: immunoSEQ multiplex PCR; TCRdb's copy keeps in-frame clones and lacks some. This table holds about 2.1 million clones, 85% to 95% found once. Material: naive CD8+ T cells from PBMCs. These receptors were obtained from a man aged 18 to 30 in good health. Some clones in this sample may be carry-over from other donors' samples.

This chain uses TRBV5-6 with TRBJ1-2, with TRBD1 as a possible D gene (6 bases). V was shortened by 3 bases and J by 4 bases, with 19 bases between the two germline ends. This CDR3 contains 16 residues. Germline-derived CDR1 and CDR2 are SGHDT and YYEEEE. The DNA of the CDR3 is TGTGCCAGCAGCTCCGGGGGAGGGGGACTGGGCTATGGCTACACCTTC. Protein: CASSSGGGGLGYGYTF.

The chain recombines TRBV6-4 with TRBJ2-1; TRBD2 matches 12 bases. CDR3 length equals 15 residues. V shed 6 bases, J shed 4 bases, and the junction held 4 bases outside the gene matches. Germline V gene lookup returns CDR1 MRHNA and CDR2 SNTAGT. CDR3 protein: CASSGGLAGYNEQFF. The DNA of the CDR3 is TGTGCCAGCAGCGGGGGACTAGCGGGTTACAATGAGCAGTTCTTC.

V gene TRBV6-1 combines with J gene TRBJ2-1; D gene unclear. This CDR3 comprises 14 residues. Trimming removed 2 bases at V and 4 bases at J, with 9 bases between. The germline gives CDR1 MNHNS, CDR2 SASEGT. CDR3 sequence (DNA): TGTGCCAGCAGTGAACGGAGATTATACAATGAGCAGTTCTTC. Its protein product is CASSERRLYNEQFF.

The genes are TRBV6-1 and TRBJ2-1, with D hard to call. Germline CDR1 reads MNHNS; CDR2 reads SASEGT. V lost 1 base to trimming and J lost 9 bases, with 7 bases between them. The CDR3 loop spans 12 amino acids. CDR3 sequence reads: CASSEVAIEQFF. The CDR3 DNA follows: TGTGCCAGCAGTGAAGTCGCGATTGAGCAGTTCTTC.

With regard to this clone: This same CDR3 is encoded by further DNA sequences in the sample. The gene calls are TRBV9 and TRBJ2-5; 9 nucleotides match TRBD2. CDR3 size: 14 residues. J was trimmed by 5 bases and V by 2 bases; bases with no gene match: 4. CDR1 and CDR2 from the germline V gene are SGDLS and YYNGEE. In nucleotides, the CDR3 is TGTGCCAGCAGCGTGGGCGGGAGGGGGGAGACCCAGTACTTC. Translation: CASSVGGRGETQYF.

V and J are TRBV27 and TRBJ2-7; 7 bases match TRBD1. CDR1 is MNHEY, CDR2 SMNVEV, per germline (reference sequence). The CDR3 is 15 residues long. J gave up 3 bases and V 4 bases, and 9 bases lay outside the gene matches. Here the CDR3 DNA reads TGTGCCAGCAGTTCGTTACAGGGGCTTGACTACGAGCAGTACTTC. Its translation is CASSSLQGLDYEQYF.

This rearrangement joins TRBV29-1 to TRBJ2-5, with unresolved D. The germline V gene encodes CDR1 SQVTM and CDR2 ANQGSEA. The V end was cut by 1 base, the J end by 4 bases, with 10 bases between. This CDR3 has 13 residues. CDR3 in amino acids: CSVEATPGETQYF. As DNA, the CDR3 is TGCAGCGTTGAAGCTACCCCCGGAGAGACCCAGTACTTC.

The CDR3 nucleotides are TGTGCCAGCAGTTTATTTCCAGGGAAGTTTGGTTTGAACACTGAAGCTTTCTTT. Its translation: CASSLFPGKFGLNTEAFF. The rearrangement joins TRBV27 to TRBJ1-1; D possibly corresponds to TRBD1 (5 bases). Germline values: CDR1 MNHEY, CDR2 SMNVEV (reference sequence). The ends were cut back, 1 base at V and 0 bases at J, with 18 bases in the middle. The CDR3 extends over 18 amino acids.

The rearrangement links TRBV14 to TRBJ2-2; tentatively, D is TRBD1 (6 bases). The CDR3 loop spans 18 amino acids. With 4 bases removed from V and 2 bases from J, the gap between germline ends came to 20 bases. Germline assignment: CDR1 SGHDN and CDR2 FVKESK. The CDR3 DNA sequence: TGTGCCAGCAGCCCAATACAAGACAGGCGCAAAAACACCGGGGAGCTGTTTTTT. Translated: CASSPIQDRRKNTGELFF.